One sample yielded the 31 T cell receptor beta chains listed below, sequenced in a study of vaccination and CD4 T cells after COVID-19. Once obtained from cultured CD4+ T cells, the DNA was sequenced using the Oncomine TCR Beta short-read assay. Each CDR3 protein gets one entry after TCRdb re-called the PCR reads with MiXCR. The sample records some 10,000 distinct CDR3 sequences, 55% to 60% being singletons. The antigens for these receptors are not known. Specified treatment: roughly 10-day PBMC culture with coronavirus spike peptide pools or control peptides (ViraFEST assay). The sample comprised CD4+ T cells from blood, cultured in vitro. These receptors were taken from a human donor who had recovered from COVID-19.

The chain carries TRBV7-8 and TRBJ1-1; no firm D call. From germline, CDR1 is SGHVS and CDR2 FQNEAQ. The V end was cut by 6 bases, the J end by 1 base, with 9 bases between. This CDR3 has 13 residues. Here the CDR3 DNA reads TGTGCCAGCAGTCGGACGGGGAACACTGAAGCTTTCTTT. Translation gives CASSRTGNTEAFF.

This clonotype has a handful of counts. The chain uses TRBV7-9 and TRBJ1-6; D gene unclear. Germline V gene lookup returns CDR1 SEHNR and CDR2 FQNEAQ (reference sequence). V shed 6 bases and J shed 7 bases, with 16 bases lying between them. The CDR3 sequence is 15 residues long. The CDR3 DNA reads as TGTGCCAGCAGACCATACACCGACGGAAATTCACCCCTCCACTTT. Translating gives CASRPYTDGNSPLHF.

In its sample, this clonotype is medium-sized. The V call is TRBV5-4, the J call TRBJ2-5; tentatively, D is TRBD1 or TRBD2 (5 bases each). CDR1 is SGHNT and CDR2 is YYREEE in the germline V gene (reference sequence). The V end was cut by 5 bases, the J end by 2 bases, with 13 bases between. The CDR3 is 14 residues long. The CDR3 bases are TGTGCCAGCAGTTCCACGGGACGACAAGAGACCCAGTACTTC. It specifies CASSSTGRQETQYF.

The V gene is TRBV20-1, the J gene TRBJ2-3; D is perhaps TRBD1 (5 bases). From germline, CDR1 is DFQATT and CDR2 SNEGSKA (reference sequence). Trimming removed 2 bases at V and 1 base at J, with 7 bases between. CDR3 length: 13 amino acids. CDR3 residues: CSARTRGTDTQYF. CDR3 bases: TGCAGTGCTAGAACCAGGGGCACAGATACGCAGTATTTT.

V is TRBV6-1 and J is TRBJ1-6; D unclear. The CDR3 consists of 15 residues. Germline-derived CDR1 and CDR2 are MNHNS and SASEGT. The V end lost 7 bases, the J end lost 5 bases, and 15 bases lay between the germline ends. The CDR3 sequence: CASKQSREHNSPLHF. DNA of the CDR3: TGTGCCAGCAAACAAAGCCGGGAGCATAATTCACCCCTCCACTTT.

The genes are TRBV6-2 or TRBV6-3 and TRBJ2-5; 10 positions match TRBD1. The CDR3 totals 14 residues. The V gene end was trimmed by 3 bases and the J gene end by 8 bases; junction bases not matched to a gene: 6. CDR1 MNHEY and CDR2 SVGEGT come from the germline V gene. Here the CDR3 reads CASSYIGDRGTQYF. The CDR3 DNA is TGTGCCAGCAGTTATATTGGGGACAGGGGAACCCAGTACTTC.

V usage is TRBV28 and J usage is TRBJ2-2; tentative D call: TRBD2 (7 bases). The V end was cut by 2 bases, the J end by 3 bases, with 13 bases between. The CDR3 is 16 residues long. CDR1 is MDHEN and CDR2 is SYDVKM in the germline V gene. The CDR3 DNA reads TGTGCCAGCAGTTTACGGGGGGCAGCGGACACCGGGGAGCTGTTTTTT. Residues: CASSLRGAADTGELFF.

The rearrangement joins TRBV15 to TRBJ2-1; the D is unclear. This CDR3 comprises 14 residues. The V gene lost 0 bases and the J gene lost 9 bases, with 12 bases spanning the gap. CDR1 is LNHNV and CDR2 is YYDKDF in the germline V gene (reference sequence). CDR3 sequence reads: CATSRDTGSFEQFF. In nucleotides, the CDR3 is TGTGCCACCAGCAGAGATACTGGCAGCTTTGAGCAGTTCTTC.

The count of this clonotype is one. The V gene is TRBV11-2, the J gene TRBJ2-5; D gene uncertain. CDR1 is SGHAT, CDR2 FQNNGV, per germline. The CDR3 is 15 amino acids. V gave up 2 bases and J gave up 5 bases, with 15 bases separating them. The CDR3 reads CASSLSSSEWETQYF. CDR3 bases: TGTGCCAGCAGCTTATCCTCCAGTGAGTGGGAGACCCAGTACTTC.

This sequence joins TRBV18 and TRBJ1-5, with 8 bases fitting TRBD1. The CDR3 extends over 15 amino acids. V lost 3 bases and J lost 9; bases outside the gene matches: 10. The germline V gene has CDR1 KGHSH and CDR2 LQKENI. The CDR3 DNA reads TGTGCCAGCTCACCGGACAGGGTAGCGGGAGGGCCCCAGCATTTT. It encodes CASSPDRVAGGPQHF.

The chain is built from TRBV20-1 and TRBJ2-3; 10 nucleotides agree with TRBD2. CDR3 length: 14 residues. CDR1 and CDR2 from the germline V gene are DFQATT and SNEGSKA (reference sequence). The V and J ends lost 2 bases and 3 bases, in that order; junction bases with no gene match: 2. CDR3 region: CSARTAGGTDTQYF. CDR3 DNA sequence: TGCAGTGCTAGAACAGCGGGAGGGACAGATACGCAGTATTTT.

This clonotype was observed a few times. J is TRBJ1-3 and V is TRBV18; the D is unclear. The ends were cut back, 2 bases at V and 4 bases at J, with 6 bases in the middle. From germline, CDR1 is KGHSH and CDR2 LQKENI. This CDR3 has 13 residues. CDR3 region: CASSPGVGNTIYF. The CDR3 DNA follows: TGTGCCAGCTCACCAGGGGTCGGAAACACCATATATTTT.

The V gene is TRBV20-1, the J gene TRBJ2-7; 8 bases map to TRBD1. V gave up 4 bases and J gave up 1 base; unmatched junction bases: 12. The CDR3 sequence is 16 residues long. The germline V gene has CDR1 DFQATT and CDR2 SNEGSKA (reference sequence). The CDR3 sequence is CSATGTGWLPSYEQYF. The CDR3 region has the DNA TGCAGTGCTACTGGGACAGGTTGGCTCCCATCCTACGAGCAGTACTTC.

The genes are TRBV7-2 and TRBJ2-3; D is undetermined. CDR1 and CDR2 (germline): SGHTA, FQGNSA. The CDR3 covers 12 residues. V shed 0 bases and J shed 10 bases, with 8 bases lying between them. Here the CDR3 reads CASSLARVPQYF. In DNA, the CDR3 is TGTGCCAGCAGCTTAGCGAGAGTCCCGCAGTATTTT.

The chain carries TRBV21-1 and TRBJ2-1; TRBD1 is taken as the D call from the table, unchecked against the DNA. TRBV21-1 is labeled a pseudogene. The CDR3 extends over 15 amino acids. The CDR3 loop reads CASSKGGTGHHEQFF. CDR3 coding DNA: TGTGCCAGCAGCAAAGGGGGGACCGGGCATCATGAGCAGTTCTTC.

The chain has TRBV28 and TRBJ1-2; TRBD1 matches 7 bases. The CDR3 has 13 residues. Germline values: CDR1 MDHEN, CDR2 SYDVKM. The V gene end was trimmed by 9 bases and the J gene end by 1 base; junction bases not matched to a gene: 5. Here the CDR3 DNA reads TGTGCCAGTGCCGGGACAGTTAACTATGGCTACACCTTC. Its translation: CASAGTVNYGYTF.

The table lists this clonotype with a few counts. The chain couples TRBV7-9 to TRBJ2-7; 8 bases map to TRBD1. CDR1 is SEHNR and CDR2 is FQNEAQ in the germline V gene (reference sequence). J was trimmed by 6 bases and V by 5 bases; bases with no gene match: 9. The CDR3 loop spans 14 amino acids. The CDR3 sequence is CASSPGADRVEQYF. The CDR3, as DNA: TGTGCCAGCAGCCCGGGCGCGGACAGGGTCGAGCAGTACTTC.

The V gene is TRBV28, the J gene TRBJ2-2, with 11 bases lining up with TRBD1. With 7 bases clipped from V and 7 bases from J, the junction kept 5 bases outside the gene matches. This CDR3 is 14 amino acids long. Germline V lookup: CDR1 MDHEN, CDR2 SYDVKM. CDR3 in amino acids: CASIRDRGFGELFF. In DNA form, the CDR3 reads TGTGCCAGCATTCGGGACAGGGGGTTCGGGGAGCTGTTTTTT.

DNA of the CDR3: TGTGCCACCGAGGACAGGGGGACGCAGTATTTT. Translating gives CATEDRGTQYF. V gene TRBV24-1 combines with J gene TRBJ2-3; 10 nucleotides line up with TRBD1. Germline assignment: CDR1 KGHDR and CDR2 SFDVKD. There are 11 residues in the CDR3. J gave up 9 bases and V 9 bases, and 2 bases lay outside the gene matches.

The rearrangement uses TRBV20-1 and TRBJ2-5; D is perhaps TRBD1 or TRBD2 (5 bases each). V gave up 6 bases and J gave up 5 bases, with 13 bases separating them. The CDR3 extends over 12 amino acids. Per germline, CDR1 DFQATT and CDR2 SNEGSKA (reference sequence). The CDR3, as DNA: TGCAGTGCGAGGGGCCCCGGGGAGACCCAGTACTTC. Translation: CSARGPGETQYF.

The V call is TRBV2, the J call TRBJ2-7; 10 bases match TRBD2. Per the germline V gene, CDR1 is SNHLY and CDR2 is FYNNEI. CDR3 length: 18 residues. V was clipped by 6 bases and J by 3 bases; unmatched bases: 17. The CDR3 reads CASSLRDMRLAGDYEQYF. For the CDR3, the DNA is TGTGCCAGCAGCCTCCGGGACATGCGCCTAGCGGGAGACTACGAGCAGTACTTC. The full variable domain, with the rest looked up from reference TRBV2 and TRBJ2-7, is EPEVTQTPSHQVTQMGQEVILRCVPISNHLYFYWYRQILGQKVEFLVSFYNNEISEKSEIFDDQFSVERPDGSNFTLKIRSTKLEDSAMYFCASSLRDMRLAGDYEQYFGPGTRLTVT.

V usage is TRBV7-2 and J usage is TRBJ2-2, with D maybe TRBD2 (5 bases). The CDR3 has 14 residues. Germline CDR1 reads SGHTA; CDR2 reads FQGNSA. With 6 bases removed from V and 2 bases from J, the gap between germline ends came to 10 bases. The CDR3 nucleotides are TGTGCCAGCAGGGCTAGCAGTAACACCGGGGAGCTGTTTTTT. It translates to CASRASSNTGELFF. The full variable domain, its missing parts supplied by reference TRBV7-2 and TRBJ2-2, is GAGVSQSPSNKVTEKGKDVELRCDPISGHTALYWYRQSLGQGLEFLIYFQGNSAPDKSGLPSDRFSAERTGGSVSTLTIQRTQQEDSAVYLCASRASSNTGELFFGEGSRLTVL.

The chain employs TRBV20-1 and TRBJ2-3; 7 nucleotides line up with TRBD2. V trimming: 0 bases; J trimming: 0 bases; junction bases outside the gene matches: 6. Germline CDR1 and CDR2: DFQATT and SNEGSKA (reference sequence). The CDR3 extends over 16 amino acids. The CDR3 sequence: CSARDRLAGSTDTQYF. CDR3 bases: TGCAGTGCTAGAGACCGACTAGCCGGGAGCACAGATACGCAGTATTTT.

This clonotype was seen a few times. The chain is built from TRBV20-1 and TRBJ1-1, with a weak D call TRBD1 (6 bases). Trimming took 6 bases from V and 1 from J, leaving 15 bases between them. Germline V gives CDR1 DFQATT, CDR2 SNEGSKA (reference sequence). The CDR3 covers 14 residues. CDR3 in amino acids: CSAPEGGPNTEAFF. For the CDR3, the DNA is TGCAGTGCCCCTGAGGGGGGCCCGAACACTGAAGCTTTCTTT.

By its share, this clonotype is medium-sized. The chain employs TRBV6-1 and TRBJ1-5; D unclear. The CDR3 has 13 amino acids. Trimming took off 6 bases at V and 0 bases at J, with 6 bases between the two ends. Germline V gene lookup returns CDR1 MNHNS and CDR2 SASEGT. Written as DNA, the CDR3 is TGTGCCAGCAGAGCCTATAGCAATCAGCCCCAGCATTTT. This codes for CASRAYSNQPQHF.

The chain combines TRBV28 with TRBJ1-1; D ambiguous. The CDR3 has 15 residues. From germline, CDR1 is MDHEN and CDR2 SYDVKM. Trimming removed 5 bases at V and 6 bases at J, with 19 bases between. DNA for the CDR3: TGTGCCAGCAGTGAGGTTACAACCTCCGTGTCTGAAGCTTTCTTT. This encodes CASSEVTTSVSEAFF.

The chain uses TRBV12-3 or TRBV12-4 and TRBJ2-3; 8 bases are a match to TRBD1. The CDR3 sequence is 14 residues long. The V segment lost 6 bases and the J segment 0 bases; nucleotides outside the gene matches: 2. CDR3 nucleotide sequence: TGTGCCAGCAGGGACAGGGCTAGCACAGATACGCAGTATTTT. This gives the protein CASRDRASTDTQYF.

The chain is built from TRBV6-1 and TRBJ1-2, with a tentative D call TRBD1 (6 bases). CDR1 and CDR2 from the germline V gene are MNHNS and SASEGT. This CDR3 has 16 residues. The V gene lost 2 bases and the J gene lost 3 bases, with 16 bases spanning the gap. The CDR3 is CASSEIHHREDYGYTF. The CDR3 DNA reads TGTGCCAGCAGTGAAATTCACCACAGGGAGGACTATGGCTACACCTTC.

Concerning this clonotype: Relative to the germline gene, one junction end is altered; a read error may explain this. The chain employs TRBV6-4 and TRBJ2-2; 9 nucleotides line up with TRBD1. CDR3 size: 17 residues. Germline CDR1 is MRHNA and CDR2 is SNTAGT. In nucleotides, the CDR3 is TGTGTCAGCAGTGTTTCCACAGGGGGCCGGAACACCGGGGAGCTGTTTTTT. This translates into CVSSVSTGGRNTGELFF.

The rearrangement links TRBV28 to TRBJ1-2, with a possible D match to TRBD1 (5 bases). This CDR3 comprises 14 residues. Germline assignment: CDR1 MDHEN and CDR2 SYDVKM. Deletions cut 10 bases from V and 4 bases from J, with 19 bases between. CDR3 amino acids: CATKRRGVSYGYTF. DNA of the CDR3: TGTGCCACCAAAAGAAGGGGCGTGAGCTATGGCTACACCTTC.

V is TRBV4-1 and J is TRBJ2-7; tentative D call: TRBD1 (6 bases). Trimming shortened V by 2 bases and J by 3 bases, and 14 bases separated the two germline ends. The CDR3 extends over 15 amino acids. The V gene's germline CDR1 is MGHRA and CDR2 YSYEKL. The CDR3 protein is CASSQPTGGFYEQYF. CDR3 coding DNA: TGCGCCAGCAGCCAACCGACAGGAGGATTCTACGAGCAGTACTTC.